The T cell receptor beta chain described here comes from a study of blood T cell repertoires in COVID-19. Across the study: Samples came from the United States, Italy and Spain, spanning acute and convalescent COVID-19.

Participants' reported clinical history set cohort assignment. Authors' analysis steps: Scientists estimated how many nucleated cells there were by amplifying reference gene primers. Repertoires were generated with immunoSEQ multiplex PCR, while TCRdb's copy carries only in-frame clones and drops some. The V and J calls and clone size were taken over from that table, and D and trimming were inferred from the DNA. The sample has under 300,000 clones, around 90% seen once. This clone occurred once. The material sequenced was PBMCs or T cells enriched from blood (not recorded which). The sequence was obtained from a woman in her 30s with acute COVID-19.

CDR3 in DNA: TGTGCCAGCAAAAGGACTAGCGGGAGAAATGAGCAGTTCTTC. Its translation: CASKRTSGRNEQFF. This chain joins TRBV28 and TRBJ2-1; 13 bases fit TRBD2. Germline loops: CDR1 MDHEN, CDR2 SYDVKM. This CDR3 has 14 amino acids. The V gene end was trimmed by 7 bases and the J gene end by 7 bases; junction bases not matched to a gene: 4.